This record concerns one T cell receptor beta chain sequence. The CDR3 runs to 12 residues. V lost 6 bases, J lost 4 bases, and 9 bases lay in between. The V gene's germline CDR1 is SNHLY and CDR2 FYNNEI. Measured with immunoSEQ multiplex PCR; TCRdb has only the in-frame clones, and not every one. This sample carries about 53,000 clones, about 77% of them seen once, and the ten largest clones take roughly two fifths. This sample was included in a study of blood T cell repertoires in COVID-19. The overall study: Specimens from acute and convalescent COVID-19 originated in the United States, Italy and Spain.

The TCR comes from a man aged 70 or older with active or convalescent COVID-19. This sequence joins TRBV2 and TRBJ1-2, with a tentative D call TRBD1 (6 bases). Sequencing used peripheral blood. The CDR3 reads CASRADSYGYTF. The CDR3 DNA reads TGTGCCAGCAGAGCGGACAGCTATGGCTACACCTTC.